This entry lists 8 T cell receptor beta chains sequenced from one sample in a study of blood T cell repertoires in COVID-19. TCRdb's table, derived via immunoSEQ multiplex PCR, lists solely in-frame clones and lacks some. The data show 250,000 to 350,000 clones, around 89% seen once. The sample taken for sequencing was PBMCs or T cells enriched from blood (not recorded which). All receptors come from a woman between 18 and 29 years old with acute COVID-19.

Comment on this clone: Sequence at one end of the junction differs from germline and may be a read error. The J gene is TRBJ2-7, the V gene TRBV25-1; no definite D call. The CDR3 sequence is 10 residues long. Germline values: CDR1 MGHDK, CDR2 SYGVNS. The chain's CDR3 is CATYSHEQYF. In nucleotides, the CDR3 is TGTGCCACGTACTCCCACGAGCAGTACTTC.

The rearrangement joins TRBV9 to TRBJ2-5, with 11 bases that match TRBD2. This CDR3 region has 15 residues. Germline CDR1 and CDR2: SGDLS and YYNGEE. The V gene end was trimmed by 2 bases and the J gene end by 2 bases; junction bases not matched to a gene: 2. The CDR3 nucleotides read TGTGCCAGCAGCGTTAGACTAGCGGGACAAGAGACCCAGTACTTC. Translating gives CASSVRLAGQETQYF.

V usage is TRBV19 and J usage is TRBJ2-1; D is uncertain. Looked up from germline, CDR1 is LNHDA and CDR2 is SQIVND (reference sequence). The length of the CDR3 is 11 residues. Trimming shortened V by 4 bases and J by 6 bases, and 4 bases separated the two germline ends. The CDR3 sequence: CASSTLNEQFF. CDR3 sequence (DNA): TGTGCCAGTAGTACCCTCAATGAGCAGTTCTTC.

The chain joins TRBV6-2 or TRBV6-3 to TRBJ1-2, with 9 bases aligning to TRBD1. The V gene end was trimmed by 2 bases and the J gene end by 6 bases; junction bases not matched to a gene: 4. The CDR3 totals 14 residues. Germline V gives CDR1 MNHEY, CDR2 SVGEGT. CDR3 region: CASSYPRTGDGYTF. The CDR3 DNA follows: TGTGCCAGCAGTTACCCTCGGACAGGGGATGGCTACACCTTC.

The chain recombines TRBV30 with TRBJ2-1; D is perhaps TRBD2 (6 bases). Germline values: CDR1 GTSNPN, CDR2 SVGIG (reference sequence). The CDR3 covers 14 residues. V was cut by 5 bases and J by 7 bases, with 18 bases left in between. The CDR3 loop is CAWVIAIGTNEQFF. The CDR3 region has the DNA TGTGCCTGGGTTATCGCAATCGGGACTAATGAGCAGTTCTTC.

The CDR3 region has the DNA TGTGCCAGCAGTGATCCAACAGAGCCCAAGACCCAGTACTTC. This translates into CASSDPTEPKTQYF. The V and J genes are TRBV25-1 and TRBJ2-5; D remains ambiguous. Germline V lookup: CDR1 MGHDK, CDR2 SYGVNS. The V and J ends lost 3 bases and 6 bases respectively, with 14 bases between them. The CDR3 is 14 residues long.

This CDR3 is CASSLHGTSGAETQYF. In DNA form, the CDR3 reads TGTGCCAGCAGCTTACACGGGACTAGCGGGGCAGAGACCCAGTACTTC. The genes are TRBV7-9 and TRBJ2-5, with 13 positions matching TRBD2. Germline V gene sequence: CDR1 SEHNR, CDR2 FQNEAQ (reference sequence). V lost 2 bases to trimming and J lost 4 bases; unmatched junction nucleotides: 4. The CDR3 is made up of 16 amino acids.

V gene TRBV12-3 or TRBV12-4 combines with J gene TRBJ1-2; D is undetermined. V was trimmed by 2 bases and J by 3 bases, leaving 4 bases between them. This CDR3 region has 12 residues. The DNA for the CDR3 is TGTGCCAGCAGTTTACAGGACTATGGCTACACCTTC. Its translation: CASSLQDYGYTF.